A selection of T cell receptor beta chains follows, all from one sample in a study of OX40 agonist ivuxolimab in advanced cancers. Sequencing used immunoSEQ multiplex PCR; TCRdb keeps in-frame clones, though not all of them. The sample holds approximately 40,000 clones, about 80% seen once. The sample was CD4+ or CD8+ T cells sorted from blood, taken in a trial of the OX40 agonist ivuxolimab. The receptors come from an adult with an advanced solid tumor such as melanoma, head and neck, liver or kidney cancer. The CDR3 runs from the conserved cysteine through the conserved F or W. The D gene is left open where the match is weak.

d_call,v_call,cdr3_aa
-,TRBV7-2,CASSFSGASYNSPLHF
TRBD2,TRBV10-3,CAISTSGSMGEQYF
TRBD2,TRBV5-6,CASSFYSGRFDEQFF
-,TRBV9,CASSVSNRPTDTQYF
-,TRBV21-1,CASRDGVCRGLFF
TRBD2,TRBV10-3,CAISESGPGGDEQYF
TRBD1,TRBV6-1,CASIPRTGLIGELFF
TRBD1,TRBV7-9,CASSLQGQGGRMAGYTF
TRBD1,TRBV6-4,CASSADRGLSGYTF
TRBD1,TRBV7-2,CASRDRNSPLHF
-,TRBV5-1,CASSQTSGVNTEAFF
-,TRBV19,CASSIDQSRRNSPLHF
-,TRBV4-3,CASSQDWQGSTEAFF
-,TRBV5-1,CASSLAEREPDGYTF
TRBD2,TRBV18,CASSLRQREGLSEQFF
-,TRBV6-5,CASSPTPQSTEAFF
-,TRBV2,CASSGGGRRLFF
TRBD1,TRBV5-4,CASNIKQGATNEKLFF
-,TRBV10-3,CAISGGRNTEAFF
-,TRBV7-8,CASSRDPRTVDEQFF
-,TRBV11-2,CASSPPRGNTEAFF
-,TRBV5-1,CASSRNLNTEAFF
-,TRBV6-5,CASMDVSQPQHF
TRBD1,TRBV6-5,CASSSDRVGNQPQHF
TRBD1,TRBV11-2,CASRPSQGVGTEAFF
-,TRBV30,CAWSVFGSSTDTQYF
-,TRBV4-2,CASSQDGGYSAEQFF
-,TRBV6-5,CASRPGEGRSPLHF
-,TRBV7-9,CASSPRQNGYNEQFF
-,TRBV29-1,CSVGHPGTDTQYF
-,TRBV5-5,CASSLSEGRNTF
-,TRBV18,CASSPGQGSRQPQHF
TRBD2,TRBV5-4,CASSLEGGFEQYF
TRBD1,TRBV4-3,CASSQEQGPGELFF
-,TRBV11-2,CASSQGLRINEQYF
-,TRBV7-3,CASSLMSRANTGELFF
-,TRBV20-1,CSTEDGYTF
TRBD1,TRBV7-9,CASSLTGESYEQYF
-,TRBV6-4,CALTVPGANVLTF
TRBD2,TRBV7-2,CASSLTSGAKDTQYF
TRBD1,TRBV7-3,CASSGQGTPDTQYF
-,TRBV4-2,CASSPEMTGGANYGYTF
TRBD1,TRBV6-5,CASSYTSNTGDTEAFF
-,TRBV7-8,CASSLVSGGIPYEQYF
TRBD2,TRBV7-8,CASKKSGGPQETQYF
-,TRBV28,CASSQGLGQYF
TRBD2,TRBV19,CASSIRLADEQYF
TRBD1,TRBV28,CASSFQGAANTGELFF
TRBD1,TRBV28,CASVSTGEGSNQPQHF
-,TRBV4-2,CASSQRLYNSPLHF
TRBD2,TRBV5-1,CASSFSSGVTDTQYF
-,TRBV5-4,CASSLEGGEDSPLHF
TRBD2,TRBV10-1,CASSESGRPTEQYF
-,TRBV25-1,CASSEYNLWAQRDEKLFF